Listed here are 14 T cell receptor beta chains from one sample, sequenced in a study of Graves' ophthalmopathy and Graves' hyperthyroidism. RNA transcripts served as template for amplifying TCR beta CDR3 sequences. RT-PCR was first run with HTBI primers, then multiplex PCR in a second round. Each CDR3 protein is one row after TCRdb ran MiXCR on the multiplex PCR reads. The profile shows 500,000 to 600,000 distinct CDR3 sequences, approximately 37% of them singletons. Sequencing was performed on peripheral blood or thyroid tissue (not recorded which). All receptors derive from an adult man with Graves' hyperthyroidism.

Note on this clonotype: A read error may explain this, as a much larger clone is one base away. The genes are TRBV7-9 and TRBJ2-7, with 7 bases matching TRBD1. CDR3 length: 15 amino acids. Germline lookup yields CDR1 SEHNR and CDR2 FQNEAQ (reference sequence). The CDR3 DNA is TGCGCCAGCAGCCGAGAGACAGGGAGAACGGGTAAGCAGTACTTC. Translation gives CASSRETGRTGKQYF.

This chain uses TRBV5-1 with TRBJ1-4; D not resolved. CDR3 length: 15 amino acids. V was clipped by 3 bases and J by 1 base, with 10 bases between them. Germline V gene sequence: CDR1 SGHRS, CDR2 YFSETQ. CDR3 sequence (DNA): TGCGCCAGCAGCTCTACCGGGAAAACTAATGAAAAACTGTTTTTT. Translation gives CASSSTGKTNEKLFF.

This clonotype was observed many times. The chain joins TRBV5-8 to TRBJ2-5; tentatively, D is TRBD1 (7 bases). Trimming took 2 bases from V and 1 from J, leaving 12 bases between them. The germline V gene has CDR1 SGHTS and CDR2 YDEGEE. The CDR3 is made up of 15 amino acids. This CDR3 reads CASSFGGTAQETQYF. The CDR3, as DNA: TGTGCCAGCAGCTTCGGCGGGACAGCCCAAGAGACCCAGTACTTC.

This clonotype was counted at least ten times. The CDR3 loop is CASSPPVAQETQYF. The CDR3 region has the DNA TGTGCCAGCTCACCCCCGGTGGCACAAGAGACCCAGTACTTC. This sequence joins TRBV18 and TRBJ2-5; D is ambiguous. The V end was cut by 3 bases, the J end by 2 bases, with 10 bases between. This CDR3 is built from 14 residues. The germline gives CDR1 KGHSH, CDR2 LQKENI.

About this clonotype itself: This could be a read error, since a much larger clone is one nucleotide away. The chain carries TRBV24-1 and TRBJ2-2, with D unclear. The CDR3 contains 13 residues. CDR1 KGHDR and CDR2 SFDVKD come from the germline V gene. The CDR3 protein is CAASEVGLGKLFF. In DNA, the CDR3 is TGTGCCGCCAGTGAAGTCGGGCTGGGGAAGCTGTTTTTT.

This clonotype was found many times. The chain is built from TRBV20-1 and TRBJ1-2; D unresolved. Trimming removed 0 bases from V and 1 base from J, with 12 bases in between. CDR1 is DFQATT and CDR2 is SNEGSKA in the germline V gene (reference sequence). The CDR3 is 15 amino acids. In DNA, the CDR3 is TGCAGTGCTAGAGATGGCCGAGAGGTTAACTATGGCTACACCTTC. Protein: CSARDGREVNYGYTF.

A few counts support this clonotype. J is TRBJ1-5 and V is TRBV27; D may be TRBD1 (6 bases). Germline V CDR1 and CDR2: MNHEY, SMNVEV (reference sequence). The germline V and J ends were trimmed by 0 bases and 0 bases, with 18 bases remaining between them. The CDR3 is 19 amino acids. The CDR3 nucleotides are TGTGCCAGCAGTTTATCGAAGGGGGATGGAAGGGATAGCAATCAGCCCCAGCATTTT. This gives the protein CASSLSKGDGRDSNQPQHF.

The rearrangement joins TRBV7-3 to TRBJ2-3; possible D gene TRBD2, 5 bases. CDR1 SGHTA and CDR2 FQGTGA come from the germline V gene. The V end lost 6 bases, the J end lost 4 bases, and 14 bases lay between the germline ends. CDR3 size: 14 residues. This CDR3 reads CASRPGLVADTQYF. CDR3 bases: TGTGCCAGCAGGCCCGGACTGGTTGCAGATACGCAGTATTTT.

This clonotype was found a few times. The chain links TRBV6-6 to TRBJ1-2, with D perhaps matching TRBD1 (6 bases). This CDR3 contains 14 residues. The germline V gene encodes CDR1 MNHNY and CDR2 SVGAGI (reference sequence). With 4 bases removed from V and 4 bases from J, the gap between germline ends came to 13 bases. The CDR3 DNA sequence: TGTGCCAGCAGTTCACAGGGTCTAGGCTATGGCTACACCTTC. It specifies CASSSQGLGYGYTF.

This clonotype has just a few counts. This chain uses TRBV12-3 or TRBV12-4 with TRBJ2-5; D gene unclear. The CDR3 extends over 15 amino acids. Trimming left V 1 base short and J 0 bases short, with 9 bases between. This CDR3 reads CASSLGGRNQETQYF. CDR3 in DNA: TGTGCCAGCAGTTTAGGTGGCAGAAACCAAGAGACCCAGTACTTC.

This clonotype has ten or more counts. The rearrangement uses TRBV6-5 and TRBJ2-7; TRBD2 matches at 12 bases. In germline, CDR1 is MNHEY, CDR2 SVGAGI. The CDR3 extends over 14 amino acids. Losses at the gene ends were 5 bases for V and 2 bases for J; bases not matched to a gene: 1. This CDR3 reads CASSRLAGAYEQYF. CDR3 nucleotides: TGTGCCAGCAGTAGACTAGCGGGGGCCTACGAGCAGTACTTC.

This clonotype was observed many times. V gene TRBV9 combines with J gene TRBJ2-6; tentatively, D is TRBD2 (6 bases). The V gene lost 0 bases and the J gene lost 0 bases, with 13 bases spanning the gap. This CDR3 has 18 amino acids. Germline V gene data show CDR1 as SGDLS and CDR2 as YYNGEE. In DNA form, the CDR3 reads TGTGCCAGCAGCGTAGGAGTAGCGGCCCGCTCTGGGGCCAACGTCCTGACTTTC. Its translation: CASSVGVAARSGANVLTF.

The chain couples TRBV9 to TRBJ2-3; 11 bases are shared with TRBD1. CDR1 is SGDLS and CDR2 is YYNGEE in the germline V gene. Losses at the gene ends were 3 bases for V and 6 bases for J; bases not matched to a gene: 3. The CDR3 spans 14 residues. The CDR3 sequence is CASSEGTGGDTQYF. The CDR3 DNA sequence: TGTGCCAGCAGCGAGGGGACAGGGGGGGATACGCAGTATTTT.

This clonotype appeared many times. The chain joins TRBV28 to TRBJ1-2; perhaps TRBD1 as D (6 bases). The CDR3 is 12 residues long. Per the germline V gene, CDR1 is MDHEN and CDR2 is SYDVKM. V dropped 6 bases and J dropped 8 bases, with 13 bases sitting between them. CDR3 in DNA: TGTGCCAGCAGAGATACAGGGTGGGGCTACACCTTC. This encodes CASRDTGWGYTF.